Detailed here is one T cell receptor (beta chain). What it binds is not known. This entry belongs to a study of T cell responses to AZD1222 COVID-19 vaccine. General study findings and limits: Only after the peak T cell response were repertoires sampled. Spike regions recognized by vaccine-associated CD4 TCRs spanned the protein, led by 160-218 and 743-854. Per reports, nearly half of all spike-specific TCRs target regions that are unmutated in variants.

TCRdb's table, derived via immunoSEQ multiplex PCR, lists solely in-frame clones and lacks some. Of 150,000 to 200,000 clones detected, 90% appear once; the ten largest clones hold about 6.5%. The CDR3 consists of 14 residues. V was clipped by 2 bases and J by 2 bases, with 9 bases between them. CDR1 MNHNS and CDR2 SASEGT come from the germline V gene. The chain combines TRBV6-1 with TRBJ2-5, with D hard to call. This clonotype was obtained from an adult who received the AZD1222 COVID-19 vaccine. Source: peripheral blood, taken 28 days after the second AZD1222 dose. CDR3 loop: CASSERQRQETQYF. The CDR3 bases are TGTGCCAGCAGTGAAAGGCAGCGTCAAGAGACCCAGTACTTC.